The 21 T cell receptor beta chains below were found in one sample sequenced in a study of T cell changes during pregnancy in multiple sclerosis. Repertoires were generated with immunoSEQ multiplex PCR, while TCRdb's copy carries only in-frame clones and drops some. This sample carries roughly 38,000 clones, roughly nine tenths of them seen once, and the ten largest clones take less than 0.9%. The sequencing here drew on CD4+ T cells from peripheral blood mononuclear cells, taken before pregnancy. These TCRs come from a female donor with multiple sclerosis, enrolled in a pregnancy study.

The chain carries TRBV25-1 and TRBJ2-1; 9 bases fit TRBD2. J was trimmed by 0 bases and V by 5 bases; bases with no gene match: 8. CDR1 and CDR2 (germline): MGHDK, SYGVNS. The CDR3 extends over 17 amino acids. CDR3 loop: CASSSLGGLASYNEQFF. DNA of the CDR3: TGTGCCAGCAGTTCCTTAGGGGGACTAGCCTCCTACAATGAGCAGTTCTTC.

The rearrangement uses TRBV18 and TRBJ2-3; 12 nucleotides agree with TRBD2. The CDR3 extends over 16 amino acids. Germline assignment: CDR1 KGHSH and CDR2 LQKENI. The trim removed 3 bases at V and 3 bases at J, leaving 4 bases unmatched. CDR3 in amino acids: CASSPLAGGPTDTQYF. The CDR3 coding sequence is TGTGCCAGCTCACCCCTAGCGGGAGGGCCGACAGATACGCAGTATTTT.

This chain connects TRBV7-3 to TRBJ2-1, with TRBD2 matching 9 bases. The V gene end was trimmed by 5 bases and the J gene end by 5 bases; junction bases not matched to a gene: 7. Germline values: CDR1 SGHTA, CDR2 FQGTGA. The CDR3 totals 15 residues. The CDR3 loop reads CASSNSGRGDNEQFF. CDR3 bases: TGTGCCAGCAGCAATAGCGGGAGAGGGGACAATGAGCAGTTCTTC.

The rearrangement links TRBV6-1 to TRBJ1-1; TRBD1 agrees at 9 bases. V gave up 11 bases and J gave up 1 base; unmatched junction bases: 8. Germline V gene sequence: CDR1 MNHNS, CDR2 SASEGT. The CDR3 spans 14 residues. CDR3 sequence reads: CAGRDRAGNTEAFF. CDR3 nucleotide sequence: TGTGCCGGCCGGGACAGGGCAGGGAACACTGAAGCTTTCTTT.

V usage is TRBV28 and J usage is TRBJ2-2; D uncertain. Germline CDR1 and CDR2: MDHEN and SYDVKM. CDR3 length: 12 amino acids. V was cut by 5 bases and J by 6 bases, with 7 bases left in between. Written as DNA, the CDR3 is TGTGCCAGCAGTCGGTCCGCCGGGGAGCTGTTTTTT. This gives the protein CASSRSAGELFF.

The chain joins TRBV2 to TRBJ1-5; no reliable D call. Looked up from germline, CDR1 is SNHLY and CDR2 is FYNNEI. V lost 6 bases to trimming and J lost 0 bases, with 9 bases between them. This CDR3 contains 14 residues. The DNA for the CDR3 is TGTGCCAGCAGACACCAGGTTAGCAATCAGCCCCAGCATTTT. Residues: CASRHQVSNQPQHF.

This clone was picked up one time. The chain carries TRBV27 and TRBJ2-7, with a weak D call TRBD2 (6 bases). Trimming took off 3 bases at V and 4 bases at J, with 19 bases between the two ends. From germline, CDR1 is MNHEY and CDR2 SMNVEV (reference sequence). CDR3 size: 16 residues. CDR3 in DNA: TGTGCCAGCAGTTTTCGTAATTTTGGGGGGACGTACGAGCAGTACTTC. It translates to CASSFRNFGGTYEQYF.

In this sample, this clone turned up a few times. The V call is TRBV29-1, the J call TRBJ2-3; perhaps TRBD2 as D (5 bases). Germline loops: CDR1 SQVTM, CDR2 ANQGSEA. The V gene lost 2 bases and the J gene lost 5 bases, with 17 bases spanning the gap. This CDR3 is 15 amino acids long. Here the CDR3 reads CSVEILAATKDTQYF. In DNA form, the CDR3 reads TGCAGCGTTGAAATCCTAGCCGCAACCAAAGATACGCAGTATTTT.

This sequence joins TRBV7-2 and TRBJ2-7; 9 bases are shared with TRBD2. In germline, CDR1 is SGHTA, CDR2 FQGNSA. Trimming took 5 bases from V and 2 from J; bases not matched to a gene: 10. There are 16 residues in the CDR3. The CDR3 region has the DNA TGTGCCAGCAGCGTTCTAGCGGGACCCCTCCCCTACGAGCAGTACTTC. It is translated as CASSVLAGPLPYEQYF.

V gene TRBV7-5 combines with J gene TRBJ1-2; TRBD1, the D gene given by the table, was not confirmed from the DNA. TRBV7-5 is tagged as a pseudogene. This CDR3 is 16 amino acids long. The CDR3 coding sequence is TGTGCCAGAAGCCTACGCGGGACAGGGGGCTTCTATGGCTACACCTTC. Encoded protein: CARSLRGTGGFYGYTF.

The rearrangement uses TRBV2 and TRBJ2-7, with 10 bases identical to TRBD2. This CDR3 spans 15 amino acids. The V gene's germline CDR1 is SNHLY and CDR2 FYNNEI. V dropped 7 bases and J dropped 2; count of bases not matched to a gene: 8. The CDR3 DNA follows: TGTGCCAGCATTTCTGGGCTAGCGGGAGCCTACGAGCAGTACTTC. It translates to CASISGLAGAYEQYF.

This clone was recorded once. This chain connects TRBV2 to TRBJ1-1, with a possible D match to TRBD1 (6 bases). The germline V and J ends were trimmed by 7 bases and 2 bases, with 17 bases remaining between them. Per germline, CDR1 SNHLY and CDR2 FYNNEI. This CDR3 contains 15 residues. CDR3 DNA: TGTGCCAGCACTCCGGGAGGCAGGGGCAACACTGAAGCTTTCTTT. Protein sequence: CASTPGGRGNTEAFF. Variable domain in full (rest from reference TRBV2 and TRBJ1-1): EPEVTQTPSHQVTQMGQEVILRCVPISNHLYFYWYRQILGQKVEFLVSFYNNEISEKSEIFDDQFSVERPDGSNFTLKIRSTKLEDSAMYFCASTPGGRGNTEAFFGQGTRLTVV.

This CDR3 is CARSLADRNYGYTF. Here the CDR3 DNA reads TGTGCCAGAAGCTTGGCCGACAGGAACTATGGCTACACCTTC. The V call is TRBV5-3, the J call TRBJ1-2, with D perhaps matching TRBD1 (6 bases). TRBV5-3 is designated an ORF whose function remains uncertain. Trimming removed 0 bases at V and 2 bases at J, with 8 bases between. This CDR3 has 14 amino acids.

Worth noting for this clone: The germline gene is not matched at one end of the junction; a read error may be the cause. The J gene is TRBJ2-1, the V gene TRBV6-1; TRBD1 is a possible D gene (5 bases). CDR1 is MNHNS and CDR2 is SASEGT in the germline V gene. The CDR3 sequence is 11 residues long. The CDR3 bases are TGTGCCAGCAGTGAAGCAGGGGCTGGGCTCTTC. This translates into CASSEAGAGLF.

The V call is TRBV28, the J call TRBJ1-5; 8 bases fit TRBD1. The CDR3 runs 15 residues. The V gene's germline CDR1 is MDHEN and CDR2 SYDVKM. J was trimmed by 1 base and V by 5 bases; bases with no gene match: 4. As DNA, the CDR3 is TGTGCCAGCAGTACGGGACAGGTGAGCAATCAGCCCCAGCATTTT. This translates into CASSTGQVSNQPQHF.

The CDR3 bases are TGTGCCAGCAGCAGGGGAGCGACTCTCTACGAGCAGTACTTC. It yields the protein CASSRGATLYEQYF. This chain connects TRBV2 to TRBJ2-7; tentative D call: TRBD1 (6 bases). CDR1 is SNHLY, CDR2 FYNNEI, per germline. This CDR3 spans 14 amino acids. V was trimmed by 6 bases and J by 3 bases, leaving 15 bases between them. Using reference TRBV2 and TRBJ2-7 for the parts outside the CDR3, the full variable domain is EPEVTQTPSHQVTQMGQEVILRCVPISNHLYFYWYRQILGQKVEFLVSFYNNEISEKSEIFDDQFSVERPDGSNFTLKIRSTKLEDSAMYFCASSRGATLYEQYFGPGTRLTVT.

The chain has TRBV27 and TRBJ2-2, with D possibly matching TRBD1 (5 bases). The CDR3 extends over 15 amino acids. The germline V gene has CDR1 MNHEY and CDR2 SMNVEV (reference sequence). Trimming removed 5 bases from V and 6 bases from J, with 16 bases in between. The CDR3 region has the DNA TGTGCCAGCAGTATCGTCAGGGTAGGAGCCGGGGAGCTGTTTTTT. Translating gives CASSIVRVGAGELFF.

The J gene is TRBJ1-3, the V gene TRBV7-9, with TRBD1 as a possible D gene (5 bases). Germline V gives CDR1 SEHNR, CDR2 FQNEAQ (reference sequence). Trimming cost V 5 bases and J 0 bases, with 17 bases left between them. This CDR3 has 17 amino acids. In DNA form, the CDR3 reads TGTGCCAGCAGCACCTCAGGACACTCCTTCTCTGGAAACACCATATATTTT. Its protein product is CASSTSGHSFSGNTIYF.

J is TRBJ1-3 and V is TRBV27; D gene unclear. The V gene's germline CDR1 is MNHEY and CDR2 SMNVEV (reference sequence). V was cut by 5 bases and J by 4 bases, with 12 bases left in between. The CDR3 is 14 amino acids. The CDR3 DNA reads TGTGCCAGCAGTCCCACTAACCCGGGAAACACCATATATTTT. The encoded protein is CASSPTNPGNTIYF.

This chain links TRBV19 with TRBJ2-5; TRBD2 aligns across 7 bases. TRBJ2-7 explains the end of the DNA better; the J call may be wrong. The CDR3 loop spans 16 amino acids. Germline-derived CDR1 and CDR2 are LNHDA and SQIVND (reference sequence). CDR3 region: CASSVTLGLGSHEQYF. In DNA form, the CDR3 reads TGTGCCAGTAGTGTTACCCTTGGACTAGGCAGCCACGAGCAGTACTTC.

This clone has a single count. The chain joins TRBV5-1 to TRBJ2-1; TRBD2 agrees at 12 bases. The length of the CDR3 is 15 residues. From germline, CDR1 is SGHRS and CDR2 YFSETQ. The junction had 3 bases not matched to a gene; V was cut back by 4 bases and J by 4 bases. Here the CDR3 reads CASSPGLAGYNEQFF. CDR3 coding DNA: TGCGCCAGCAGCCCGGGACTAGCGGGTTACAATGAGCAGTTCTTC.